The 29 T cell receptor beta chains given below trace back to one sample, sequenced in a study of beta chain features in type 1 diabetes. The study reverse transcribed the entire isolated RNA, so it sequenced expressed TCRB transcripts. The data were produced by immunoSEQ multiplex PCR, yet TCRdb's version contains in-frame clones alone and is incomplete. The sample gives about 110,000 clones, 30% to 40% of which show up once; roughly 0.064% is in the top ten. The sequenced sample consisted of stem cell memory CD4+ T cells from blood. The receptors shown here come from a woman aged 18-29 years in good health.

This clone was counted only a few times. This rearrangement joins TRBV5-6 to TRBJ2-4; 7 bases align to TRBD1. This CDR3 contains 12 residues. V lost 2 bases, J lost 14 bases, and 7 bases stayed unmatched. CDR1 is SGHDT, CDR2 YYEEEE, per germline. CDR3 coding DNA: TGTGCCAGCAGCTTAATCGGACAGGCCAAGTACTTC. Protein sequence: CASSLIGQAKYF.

This clone occurred a few times. The chain joins TRBV5-1 to TRBJ2-3, with 13 bases lining up with TRBD2. Germline loops: CDR1 SGHRS, CDR2 YFSETQ. The CDR3 consists of 17 residues. The J segment lost 5 bases and the V segment lost 0 bases, leaving 6 bases of the junction unmatched. CDR3 nucleotides: TGCGCCAGCAGCTTGGTCCCGACTAGCGGGAGGAAAGATACGCAGTATTTT. This codes for CASSLVPTSGRKDTQYF.

This clone occurred once. The rearrangement joins TRBV5-1 to TRBJ2-5; D is possibly TRBD1 (6 bases). The J call may not be correct, given that the DNA end is closer to TRBJ2-7. Per the germline V gene, CDR1 is SGHRS and CDR2 is YFSETQ. This CDR3 contains 12 residues. DNA for the CDR3: TGCGCCAGCAGCTACAGGGTAGGCGAGCAGTACTTC. It is translated as CASSYRVGEQYF.

This clone has a handful of counts. The chain links TRBV7-2 to TRBJ2-1; 8 bases align to TRBD2. Germline values: CDR1 SGHTA, CDR2 FQGNSA. V lost 1 base and J lost 0; bases outside the gene matches: 2. The CDR3 contains 16 residues. CDR3 region: CASSLVAGHSYNEQFF. Written as DNA, the CDR3 is TGTGCCAGCAGCTTAGTAGCGGGACACTCCTACAATGAGCAGTTCTTC.

The CDR3 nucleotides are TGCAGCGTGGAAACAGGAGACTACGAGCAGTACTTC. Translated: CSVETGDYEQYF. This sequence joins TRBV29-1 and TRBJ2-7; D might be TRBD1 (5 bases). The germline CDR1 and CDR2 sequences are SQVTM and ANQGSEA. V lost 6 bases and J 3 bases, leaving 12 bases between the germline ends. CDR3 size: 12 residues.

This chain links TRBV27 with TRBJ1-1; D ambiguous. V lost 3 bases to trimming and J lost 6 bases, with 14 bases between them. CDR3 length equals 14 residues. Germline lookup yields CDR1 MNHEY and CDR2 SMNVEV (reference sequence). CDR3 protein: CASSFYGFVAEAFF. The CDR3 coding sequence is TGTGCCAGCAGTTTTTACGGGTTCGTGGCTGAAGCTTTCTTT.

The chain carries TRBV28 and TRBJ2-2, with D perhaps matching TRBD1 (6 bases). The length of the CDR3 is 13 residues. The germline V gene has CDR1 MDHEN and CDR2 SYDVKM. The V end lost 6 bases, the J end lost 6 bases, and 11 bases lay between the germline ends. CDR3 sequence reads: CASRYRVPGELFF. In DNA form, the CDR3 reads TGTGCCAGCAGGTACAGGGTCCCCGGGGAGCTGTTTTTT.

J is TRBJ1-4 and V is TRBV7-9, with D hard to call. CDR3 length equals 14 residues. Germline V gives CDR1 SEHNR, CDR2 FQNEAQ (reference sequence). Trimming pared 2 bases from V and 6 bases from J, leaving 10 bases between. The chain's CDR3 is CASSLTTLDEKLFF. CDR3 in DNA: TGTGCCAGCAGCTTAACCACCCTAGATGAAAAACTGTTTTTT.

This clone is a singleton in its sample. The rearrangement joins TRBV12-5 to TRBJ2-1, with 14 nucleotides matching TRBD2. The junction had 6 bases not matched to a gene; V was cut back by 1 base and J by 7 bases. The germline V gene has CDR1 LGHNT and CDR2 FRNRAP. CDR3 length: 17 amino acids. The CDR3 is CASGLAGTSGSLNEQFF. DNA of the CDR3: TGTGCTAGTGGTTTGGCCGGGACTAGCGGGAGTCTAAATGAGCAGTTCTTC.

This sequence joins TRBV6-6 and TRBJ2-1, with D possibly TRBD1 on 6 matching bases. In germline, CDR1 is MNHNY, CDR2 SVGAGI (reference sequence). Trimming left V 6 bases short and J 6 bases short, with 12 bases between. This CDR3 spans 13 amino acids. The CDR3 DNA follows: TGTGCCAGCAGAGCCAGGGGCAGCAATGAGCAGTTCTTC. It is translated as CASRARGSNEQFF.

This chain uses TRBV9 with TRBJ2-1, with 8 positions matching TRBD2. CDR1 and CDR2 (germline): SGDLS, YYNGEE. The CDR3 has 16 residues. Trimming at V came to 4 bases and at J to 5 bases, leaving 11 bases not matched to a gene. The chain's CDR3 is CASSPITGGINNEQFF. The CDR3 DNA is TGTGCCAGCAGCCCGATCACGGGAGGGATAAACAATGAGCAGTTCTTC.

The J gene is TRBJ2-3, the V gene TRBV25-1, with 14 bases identical to TRBD2. The germline gives CDR1 MGHDK, CDR2 SYGVNS. Unmatched junction bases numbered 4, after V lost 3 bases and J lost 2 bases. The CDR3 consists of 17 residues. For the CDR3, the DNA is TGTGCCAGCAGTGATTGGGGACTAGCGGGGGCCACAGATACGCAGTATTTT. Amino acid sequence: CASSDWGLAGATDTQYF.

This rearrangement joins TRBV5-1 to TRBJ2-1; a possible D gene is TRBD1 (6 bases). The length of the CDR3 is 17 residues. Trimming took off 1 base at V and 0 bases at J, with 14 bases between the two ends. CDR1 SGHRS and CDR2 YFSETQ come from the germline V gene. CDR3 bases: TGCGCCAGCAGCTTGTTGGCAGGGGCCGTCTCCTACAATGAGCAGTTCTTC. Amino acids: CASSLLAGAVSYNEQFF.

This clone was detected a few times. The chain carries TRBV30 and TRBJ2-3; D unresolved. V shed 2 bases and J shed 0 bases, with 9 bases lying between them. This CDR3 is built from 14 residues. The germline gives CDR1 GTSNPN, CDR2 SVGIG (reference sequence). The DNA for the CDR3 is TGTGCCTGGAGTAAGCCAGGTAGCACAGATACGCAGTATTTT. This sequence encodes CAWSKPGSTDTQYF.

The CDR3 reads CASSIDRQQDEKLFF. The CDR3 DNA reads TGTGCCAGTAGTATAGACCGACAGCAAGATGAAAAACTGTTTTTT. V is TRBV19 and J is TRBJ1-4, with a weak D call TRBD1 (5 bases). There are 15 residues in the CDR3. Germline CDR1 reads LNHDA; CDR2 reads SQIVND (reference sequence). V lost 0 bases and J 6 bases, leaving 11 bases between the germline ends.

The chain is built from TRBV7-2 and TRBJ2-5; 7 nucleotides line up with TRBD2. The J call may be wrong; the DNA end is better matched by TRBJ2-7. Germline CDR1 is SGHTA and CDR2 is FQGNSA. The CDR3 is 15 residues long. CDR3 loop: CASSSKAGATNEQYF. The CDR3, as DNA: TGTGCCAGCAGCTCTAAGGCGGGAGCTACGAACGAGCAGTACTTC.

The chain employs TRBV28 and TRBJ2-7, with 9 positions matching TRBD2. Losses at the gene ends were 5 bases for V and 5 bases for J; bases not matched to a gene: 16. The CDR3 loop spans 17 amino acids. Germline CDR1 is MDHEN and CDR2 is SYDVKM. The CDR3 DNA reads as TGTGCCAGCAGTATCGCCGCCGGGACTAGCTATATCCACGAGCAGTACTTC. Its translation: CASSIAAGTSYIHEQYF.

This clone was counted only a few times. This chain links TRBV10-3 with TRBJ2-3; the D is unclear. The germline gives CDR1 ENHRY, CDR2 SYGVKD. V lost 8 bases and J lost 6, with 12 bases in between. The CDR3 runs 12 residues. Written as DNA, the CDR3 is TGTGCCATCTCGGAGCGCGTCGATACGCAGTATTTT. Amino acid sequence: CAISERVDTQYF.

V usage is TRBV4-1 and J usage is TRBJ2-1; 10 bases align to TRBD2. CDR3 size: 17 residues. V shed 4 bases and J 3 bases; nucleotides not matched to a gene: 9. The V gene's germline CDR1 is MGHRA and CDR2 YSYEKL. The CDR3 DNA is TGCGCCAGCAGCCCTTTCTCGACTAGCGGGCACTACAATGAGCAGTTCTTC. It translates to CASSPFSTSGHYNEQFF.

This clone appeared a few times. The rearrangement links TRBV30 to TRBJ2-1; 13 positions match TRBD2. Germline trimming cut 5 bases from V and 7 bases from J; bases unmatched to any gene: 11. There are 16 residues in the CDR3. CDR1 and CDR2 from the germline V gene are GTSNPN and SVGIG (reference sequence). CDR3 bases: TGTGCCTGGGGTAGACCTGGGACTAGCGGGATTAATGAGCAGTTCTTC. Protein sequence: CAWGRPGTSGINEQFF.

The gene calls are TRBV29-1 and TRBJ1-4, with TRBD1 identical over 7 bases. This CDR3 has 14 amino acids. With V trimmed by 4 bases and J by 3 bases, 5 bases remained unmatched. Germline V CDR1 and CDR2: SQVTM, ANQGSEA. The chain's CDR3 is CSVVRGFPNEKLFF. The CDR3 bases are TGCAGCGTTGTCAGGGGGTTTCCTAATGAAAAACTGTTTTTT.

This clone was seen a few times. V is TRBV5-1 and J is TRBJ2-2, with D tentatively TRBD2 (6 bases). Germline V gene lookup returns CDR1 SGHRS and CDR2 YFSETQ. The CDR3 length is 14 residues. The V and J ends lost 0 bases and 7 bases respectively, with 10 bases between them. The CDR3 protein is CASSLASGVGELFF. The CDR3 bases are TGCGCCAGCAGCTTGGCGTCGGGAGTCGGGGAGCTGTTTTTT.

This clone has a handful of counts. Other nucleotide sequences from this sample produce the same CDR3. The chain recombines TRBV7-9 with TRBJ2-7; TRBD1 might be the D (6 bases). Trimming left V 0 bases short and J 2 bases short, with 8 bases between. CDR3 length equals 14 residues. Germline V CDR1 and CDR2: SEHNR, FQNEAQ (reference sequence). This chain's CDR3 is CASSLAQGTYEQYF. The CDR3 bases are TGTGCCAGCAGCTTAGCACAGGGAACCTACGAGCAGTACTTC.

The chain joins TRBV7-2 to TRBJ1-3; possible D gene TRBD1, 5 bases. V was shortened by 5 bases and J by 0 bases, with 11 bases between the two germline ends. This CDR3 has 15 residues. The V gene's germline CDR1 is SGHTA and CDR2 FQGNSA. The CDR3 DNA follows: TGTGCCAGCAGCCTCAGGGCCTTCTCTGGAAACACCATATATTTT. As protein: CASSLRAFSGNTIYF. The full variable domain, rest sourced from reference TRBV7-2 and TRBJ1-3, is GAGVSQSPSNKVTEKGKDVELRCDPISGHTALYWYRQSLGQGLEFLIYFQGNSAPDKSGLPSDRFSAERTGGSVSTLTIQRTQQEDSAVYLCASSLRAFSGNTIYFGEGSWLTVV.

This clone was seen only a few times. The genes are TRBV27 and TRBJ2-3, with 9 bases aligning to TRBD2. This CDR3 region has 15 residues. CDR1 and CDR2 from the germline V gene are MNHEY and SMNVEV (reference sequence). Trimming cost V 5 bases and J 6 bases; bases outside gene matches: 9. The CDR3 nucleotides read TGTGCCAGCAGTCCGGCGGGAGGGCCGTCGGATACGCAGTATTTT. It is translated as CASSPAGGPSDTQYF.

The J gene is TRBJ2-1, the V gene TRBV7-2; 7 bases are shared with TRBD2. The CDR3 has 17 residues. Germline CDR1 reads SGHTA; CDR2 reads FQGNSA. After removal of 5 bases from V and 4 bases from J, the junction contained 14 bases not matched to a gene. CDR3 DNA: TGTGCCAGCAGCCCAGACCTCCTAGCGGAAGCATACAATGAGCAGTTCTTC. Translation: CASSPDLLAEAYNEQFF. The full variable domain, with the rest looked up from reference TRBV7-2 and TRBJ2-1, is GAGVSQSPSNKVTEKGKDVELRCDPISGHTALYWYRQSLGQGLEFLIYFQGNSAPDKSGLPSDRFSAERTGGSVSTLTIQRTQQEDSAVYLCASSPDLLAEAYNEQFFGPGTRLTVL.

This clone was seen more than once but under ten times. The V call is TRBV18, the J call TRBJ2-3; TRBD2 might be the D (5 bases). Germline V lookup: CDR1 KGHSH, CDR2 LQKENI. The CDR3 spans 12 residues. Deletions cut 6 bases from V and 4 bases from J, with 8 bases between. Here the CDR3 DNA reads TGTGCCAGCTCTCCGGAGGCAGATACGCAGTATTTT. The encoded protein is CASSPEADTQYF.

A few counts support this clone. The chain has TRBV10-3 and TRBJ1-2, with D perhaps TRBD1 (6 bases). There are 13 residues in the CDR3. Germline assignment: CDR1 ENHRY and CDR2 SYGVKD. Trimming shortened V by 4 bases and J by 5 bases, and 11 bases separated the two germline ends. The CDR3 spells CAISVTGYYGYTF. CDR3 coding DNA: TGTGCCATCAGTGTTACAGGGTATTATGGCTACACCTTC.

This clone was observed a handful of times. The J gene is TRBJ2-7, the V gene TRBV7-3, with a weak D call TRBD2 (7 bases). V shed 5 bases and J shed 5 bases, with 16 bases lying between them. The CDR3 has 14 amino acids. The germline V gene encodes CDR1 SGHTA and CDR2 FQGTGA. The CDR3 is CASSQGGGFDEQYF. The CDR3 DNA sequence: TGTGCCAGCAGCCAAGGGGGAGGGTTCGACGAGCAGTACTTC.